This TCR beta chain was sequenced during a study of blood T cells in healthy people across ages. This CDR3 contains 13 residues. The V gene's germline CDR1 is SNHLY and CDR2 FYNNEI. With V trimmed by 9 bases and J by 0 bases, 1 base remained unmatched. Primers used in a second PCR of roughly 6 to 11 cycles were a sample-barcoded 5' primer and a J-beta primer mix. Tagging of each cDNA molecule was performed by a template-switch adaptor with 12 random nucleotides. MiXCR, run by TCRdb on the 5' RACE reads, gives a single entry per CDR3 protein. Found here are fewer than 650,000 distinct CDR3 sequences, roughly a quarter of them singletons; the top ten hold over 3.5%. Healthy individuals of Caucasian origin from Russia, aged about 6 to 90, served as donors. This sample also belongs to another study, concerning T cells of mothers and their children. As reported in that work: When the second PCR was run, its M1S primer added sample barcodes and 2-4 random nucleotides.

The sequencing input was blood. The clonotype was recovered from a boy younger than 10 in good health. The rearrangement links TRBV2 to TRBJ2-1, with 8 bases fitting TRBD2. CDR3 loop: CARSGSSYNEQFF. CDR3 nucleotides: TGTGCCAGGAGCGGGAGCTCCTACAATGAGCAGTTCTTC.